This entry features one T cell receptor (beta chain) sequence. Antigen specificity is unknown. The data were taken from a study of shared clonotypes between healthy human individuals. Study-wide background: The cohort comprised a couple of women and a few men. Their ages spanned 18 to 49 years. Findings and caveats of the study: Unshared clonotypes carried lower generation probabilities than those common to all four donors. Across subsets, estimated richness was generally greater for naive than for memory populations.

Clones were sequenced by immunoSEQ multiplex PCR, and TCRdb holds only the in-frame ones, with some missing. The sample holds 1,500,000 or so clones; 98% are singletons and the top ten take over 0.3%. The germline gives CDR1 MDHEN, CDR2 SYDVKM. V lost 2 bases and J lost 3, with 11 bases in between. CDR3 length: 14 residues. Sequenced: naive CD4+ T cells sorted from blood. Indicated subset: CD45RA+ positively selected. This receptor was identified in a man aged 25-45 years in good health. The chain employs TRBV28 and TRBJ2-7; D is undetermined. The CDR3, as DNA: TGTGCCAGCAGTTTAGGTTCGGAGAACTACGAGCAGTACTTC. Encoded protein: CASSLGSENYEQYF.